This T cell receptor beta chain originates from a study of breast tumors, draining lymph nodes, adjacent tissues. Study observations and caveats: The lymph node origin of tumor T cells was framed as consistent with a hypothesis, not demonstrated. Luminal-like breast cancer showed significantly higher tumor–nontumor repertoire similarity than basal-like. The data were judged consistent with most tumor T cells coming from lymph node and expanding in tumor. Tumors had less TCR diversity than lymph nodes, more than nontumor tissue.

About this clonotype: The antigen remains undetermined.

This CDR3 spans 15 amino acids. V was trimmed by 1 base and J by 11 bases, leaving 19 bases between them. The germline gives CDR1 SGHRS, CDR2 YFSETQ. Each CDR3 protein gets one entry after TCRdb re-called the multiplex PCR reads with MiXCR. In the table there are tens of thousands of distinct CDR3 sequences, over 40% of which are singletons. The sample was breast tumor tissue. The sequence came from a female donor with breast cancer. Some clones in this sample may be carry-over from other donors' samples. The rearrangement links TRBV5-1 to TRBJ1-5, with D unclear. CDR3 DNA: TGCGCCAGCAGCTTGAGCGGGAGAGACCAAGAGACCCAGCATTTT. Its translation: CASSLSGRDQETQHF.